A single sample gave rise to the 13 T cell receptor beta chains below, sequenced in a study of identical twins. One entry per CDR3 protein, called by TCRdb with MiXCR from the 5' RACE reads. The repertoire consists of about 220,000 distinct CDR3 sequences, with under 8.5% occurring once and the leading ten covering roughly 14%. The same data also contributed to another study, on T cells expressing NK-cell markers.

The sample comprised CD8+ T cells sorted from blood. The receptors derive from a young woman in good health.

A few counts support this clonotype. This sequence joins TRBV6-1 and TRBJ1-6; maybe TRBD1 (6 bases). The germline V gene encodes CDR1 MNHNS and CDR2 SASEGT. The CDR3 has 12 residues. Trimming removed 10 bases at V and 7 bases at J, with 11 bases between. CDR3 amino acids: CATDQGNSPLHF. The CDR3 region has the DNA TGTGCCACCGACCAGGGGAATTCACCCCTCCACTTT.

The chain links TRBV12-3 or TRBV12-4 to TRBJ2-1; 8 bases match TRBD2. The CDR3 extends over 16 amino acids. The ends lost 3 bases at V and 6 bases at J; junction bases unmatched: 10. CDR3 nucleotide sequence: TGTGCCAGCAGTTTCGATGGGACTAGAGATCCCAATGAGCAGTTCTTC. Translation: CASSFDGTRDPNEQFF.

This CDR3 reads CASSLAGANNEQFF. The CDR3, as DNA: TGTGCCAGCAGCTTAGCTGGGGCCAACAATGAGCAGTTCTTC. This chain joins TRBV11-3 and TRBJ2-1; D is possibly TRBD1 (5 bases). This CDR3 has 14 amino acids. Germline V gene lookup returns CDR1 SGHNT and CDR2 YENEEA. V was pared by 1 base and J by 5 bases, with 9 bases between. Using reference TRBV11-3 and TRBJ2-1 for the parts outside the CDR3, the full variable domain is EAGVVQSPRYKIIEKKQPVAFWCNPISGHNTLYWYLQNLGQGPELLIRYENEEAVDDSQLPKDRFSAERLKGVDSTLKIQPAELGDSAVYLCASSLAGANNEQFFGPGTRLTVL.

The rearrangement uses TRBV5-6 and TRBJ2-5; D remains ambiguous. Trimming took 0 bases from V and 4 from J, leaving 7 bases between them. CDR3 length: 13 amino acids. CDR1 is SGHDT, CDR2 YYEEEE, per germline. Written as DNA, the CDR3 is TGTGCCAGCAGCTTGGGTAGGGCAGAGACCCAGTACTTC. Amino acids: CASSLGRAETQYF.

This chain joins TRBV7-6 and TRBJ2-7; tentative D call: TRBD2 (7 bases). Germline values: CDR1 SGHVS, CDR2 FNYEAQ. The V and J ends lost 4 bases and 6 bases respectively, with 16 bases between them. The CDR3 totals 14 residues. CDR3 DNA: TGTGCCAGCAGCTCTAGTGGGGGGGCCTCCGAGCAGTACTTC. Amino acid sequence: CASSSSGGASEQYF.

This clonotype has more than one count but fewer than ten. The chain is built from TRBV15 and TRBJ1-1; no definite D call. The V gene's germline CDR1 is LNHNV and CDR2 YYDKDF (reference sequence). The CDR3 extends over 11 amino acids. V was trimmed by 3 bases and J by 8 bases, leaving 7 bases between them. The CDR3 DNA sequence: TGTGCCACCAGCAGCACGGGGGAAGCTTTCTTT. The encoded protein is CATSSTGEAFF.

The gene calls are TRBV18 and TRBJ2-5; unclear D gene. The CDR3 has 15 residues. Germline V lookup: CDR1 KGHSH, CDR2 LQKENI. V lost 6 bases to trimming and J lost 0 bases, with 14 bases between them. The DNA of the CDR3 is TGTGCCAGCTCCGGCGGCACCTATAACCAAGAGACCCAGTACTTC. Protein sequence: CASSGGTYNQETQYF.

This clonotype was counted at least ten times. Here the CDR3 reads CASSPSLSSRFF. The CDR3 nucleotides read TGTGCCAGCAGCCCCTCTTTGAGCAGTCGGTTCTTC. The V and J genes are TRBV12-3 or TRBV12-4 and TRBJ2-1; D not certain. V was cut by 6 bases and J by 15 bases, with 18 bases left in between. The CDR3 is made up of 12 amino acids.

This clonotype came up many times. V usage is TRBV20-1 and J usage is TRBJ2-1, with 7 bases fitting TRBD2. The CDR3 runs 14 residues. The germline gives CDR1 DFQATT, CDR2 SNEGSKA (reference sequence). V trimming: 3 bases; J trimming: 8 bases; junction bases outside the gene matches: 10. The CDR3 sequence is CSARAGAEADEQFF. CDR3 coding DNA: TGCAGTGCTAGGGCGGGAGCGGAAGCGGATGAGCAGTTCTTC.

This chain uses TRBV27 with TRBJ2-1; perhaps D is TRBD1 or TRBD2 (5 bases each). Germline V gene lookup returns CDR1 MNHEY and CDR2 SMNVEV (reference sequence). The V and J ends lost 8 bases and 8 bases respectively, with 19 bases between them. The CDR3 totals 14 residues. In DNA form, the CDR3 reads TGTGCCAGCCGCCGGGGCGCCCGGGGCCATGAGCAGTTCTTC. Encoded protein: CASRRGARGHEQFF.

This clonotype has ten or more counts. The V and J genes are TRBV7-3 and TRBJ1-1; possibly TRBD1 for D (5 bases). Germline CDR1 and CDR2: SGHTA and FQGTGA. This CDR3 has 13 amino acids. V lost 5 bases and J lost 2, with 9 bases in between. In nucleotides, the CDR3 is TGTGCCAGCAGCGTGACAGTTAACACTGAAGCTTTCTTT. The encoded protein is CASSVTVNTEAFF.

The CDR3 protein is CSANKRWRGVFDTQYF. CDR3 DNA: TGCAGTGCCAACAAACGCTGGCGGGGTGTTTTCGATACGCAGTATTTT. The chain combines TRBV20-1 with TRBJ2-3; weak D call: TRBD2 (6 bases). From germline, CDR1 is DFQATT and CDR2 SNEGSKA (reference sequence). V was clipped by 6 bases and J by 6 bases, with 25 bases between them. The CDR3 covers 16 residues.

This clonotype has only a few counts. The CDR3 is CFNGGALRETQYF. In DNA form, the CDR3 reads TGTTTCAACGGGGGGGCCTTGAGGGAGACCCAGTACTTC. V and J are TRBV27 and TRBJ2-5; 8 positions agree with TRBD2. The CDR3 runs to 13 residues. Germline V gives CDR1 MNHEY, CDR2 SMNVEV (reference sequence).